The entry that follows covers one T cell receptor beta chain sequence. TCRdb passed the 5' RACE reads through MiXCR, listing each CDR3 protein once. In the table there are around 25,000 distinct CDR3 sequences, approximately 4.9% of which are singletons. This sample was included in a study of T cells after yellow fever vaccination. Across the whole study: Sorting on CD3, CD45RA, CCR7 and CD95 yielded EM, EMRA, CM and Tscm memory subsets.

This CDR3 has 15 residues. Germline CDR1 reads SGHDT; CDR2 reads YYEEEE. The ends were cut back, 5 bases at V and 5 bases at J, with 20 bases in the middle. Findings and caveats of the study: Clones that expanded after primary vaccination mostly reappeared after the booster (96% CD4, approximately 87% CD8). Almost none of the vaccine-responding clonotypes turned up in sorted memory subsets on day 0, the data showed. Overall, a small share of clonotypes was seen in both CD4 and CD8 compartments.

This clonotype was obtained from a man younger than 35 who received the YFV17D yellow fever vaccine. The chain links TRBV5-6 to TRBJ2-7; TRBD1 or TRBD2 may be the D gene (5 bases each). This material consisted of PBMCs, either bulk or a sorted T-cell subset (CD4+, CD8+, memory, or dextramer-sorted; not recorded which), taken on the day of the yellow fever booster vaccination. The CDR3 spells CASRGLGTLKDEQYF. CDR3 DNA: TGTGCCAGCAGGGGGCTTGGGACCCTAAAGGACGAGCAGTACTTC. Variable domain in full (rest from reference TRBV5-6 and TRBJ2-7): DAGVTQSPTHLIKTRGQQVTLRCSPKSGHDTVSWYQQALGQGPQFIFQYYEEEERQRGNFPDRFSGHQFPNYSSELNVNALLLGDSALYLCASRGLGTLKDEQYFGPGTRLTVT.